The 14 T cell receptor beta chains reported below all come from one sample, sequenced in a study of CD8+ T cells in alopecia areata (dated by TCRdb to the late 2010s). The time point label corresponds to: around 24 weeks on oral tofacitinib. This specimen's treatment or condition label, interpreted: oral pan-JAK inhibitor, 5-10 mg twice daily. Library method: the immunoSEQ multiplex PCR assay. To provide template for TCR sequencing, every sample had RNA extracted and reverse transcribed into cDNA. TCRdb carries this immuneACCESS record with in-frame sequences only. Its versions omit some clonotypes, under half of them owing to an unresolved V gene in the studies checked, with the rest unexplained. Counted in this sample were some 200,000 clones; under 60% of them appeared once. Together, the top ten hold around an eighth of the sample. This specimen consisted of CD8+ T cells sorted from blood, obtained at week 24, from a patient treated with tofacitinib. These receptors were obtained from a human donor with alopecia areata.

V gene TRBV5-1 combines with J gene TRBJ2-5, with D perhaps matching TRBD1 or TRBD2 (5 bases each). CDR1 and CDR2 (germline): SGHRS, YFSETQ. The CDR3 is 13 residues long. Trimming removed 5 bases at V and 5 bases at J, with 13 bases between. CDR3 sequence reads: CASRPGAQETQYF. DNA of the CDR3: TGCGCCAGCAGACCCGGGGCTCAGGAGACCCAGTACTTC.

This sequence joins TRBV29-1 and TRBJ2-1; the match to TRBD2 covers 9 bases. Germline values: CDR1 SQVTM, CDR2 ANQGSEA. V gave up 3 bases and J gave up 1 base; unmatched junction bases: 4. The CDR3 is made up of 15 amino acids. The CDR3 bases are TGCAGCGTTGATGATAGCGGGGGATCCTACAATGAGCAGTTCTTC. Protein: CSVDDSGGSYNEQFF.

The chain links TRBV10-3 to TRBJ2-7, with D possibly being TRBD1 (6 bases). Trimming took 2 bases from V and 3 from J, leaving 8 bases between them. There are 13 residues in the CDR3. Germline V gives CDR1 ENHRY, CDR2 SYGVKD. CDR3 nucleotide sequence: TGTGCCATCAGTGAGGGCAGGGGCTACGAGCAGTACTTC. Protein product: CAISEGRGYEQYF.

This chain links TRBV7-7 with TRBJ2-1, with unresolved D. The CDR3 is 12 amino acids. Germline loops: CDR1 SSHAT, CDR2 FNYEAQ (reference sequence). The V and J ends lost 5 bases and 10 bases respectively, with 12 bases between them. CDR3 bases: TGTGCCAGCAGCGATCCGGGTGGGGAGCAGTTCTTC. Amino acids: CASSDPGGEQFF.

The chain combines TRBV11-2 with TRBJ2-3; no reliable D call. Between the trimmed V and J ends, which lost 5 bases and 6 bases, there was a span of 6 bases. This CDR3 has 11 amino acids. Germline loops: CDR1 SGHAT, CDR2 FQNNGV. The CDR3 DNA reads TGTGCCAGCAGCAATGGGGATACGCAGTATTTT. Translation gives CASSNGDTQYF.

The chain uses TRBV7-9 and TRBJ2-4; 7 bases agree with TRBD1. J gave up 0 bases and V 5 bases, and 1 base lay outside the gene matches. Germline lookup yields CDR1 SEHNR and CDR2 FQNEAQ (reference sequence). This CDR3 is 14 amino acids long. This CDR3 is CASSGDRAKNIQYF. In DNA form, the CDR3 reads TGTGCCAGCAGCGGGGACAGAGCCAAAAACATTCAGTACTTC.

This clone was picked up a small number of times. The gene calls are TRBV7-9 and TRBJ2-3; D may be TRBD1 (6 bases). Trimming pared 7 bases from V and 0 bases from J, leaving 14 bases between. CDR1 SEHNR and CDR2 FQNEAQ come from the germline V gene (reference sequence). The CDR3 length is 15 residues. CDR3 region: CASTVDRTSTDTQYF. The CDR3 region has the DNA TGTGCCAGCACCGTAGACAGGACCAGCACAGATACGCAGTATTTT.

This CDR3 reads CASNLYRGANYNEQFF. DNA of the CDR3: TGCGCCAGCAATCTATATCGGGGGGCCAACTACAATGAGCAGTTCTTC. The V and J genes are TRBV5-1 and TRBJ2-1; weak D call: TRBD2 (7 bases). The CDR3 spans 16 residues. Germline CDR1 and CDR2: SGHRS and YFSETQ. V lost 6 bases and J 3 bases, leaving 19 bases between the germline ends.

This clone was seen a handful of times. This chain uses TRBV2 with TRBJ1-5, with TRBD1 identical over 7 bases. This CDR3 is built from 15 residues. Germline V gene sequence: CDR1 SNHLY, CDR2 FYNNEI. The junction had 8 bases not matched to a gene; V was cut back by 3 bases and J by 6 bases. CDR3 protein: CASSDTGAWGQPQHF. The CDR3 bases are TGTGCCAGCAGTGACACAGGGGCATGGGGTCAGCCCCAGCATTTT.

The chain has TRBV29-1 and TRBJ2-5, with TRBD1 identical over 8 bases. The end of the DNA is better explained by TRBJ2-7, so the J call may be wrong. The CDR3 has 14 amino acids. Germline CDR1 and CDR2: SQVTM and ANQGSEA. The CDR3 loop reads CSVDGQGRGYEQYF. CDR3 nucleotides: TGCAGCGTCGACGGACAGGGAAGGGGGTACGAGCAGTACTTC.

V gene TRBV19 combines with J gene TRBJ2-3, with 12 bases that match TRBD1. In germline, CDR1 is LNHDA, CDR2 SQIVND (reference sequence). The V gene end was trimmed by 5 bases and the J gene end by 11 bases; junction bases not matched to a gene: 11. This CDR3 has 15 residues. The CDR3 DNA follows: TGTGCCAGTAGTTCAGGGACAGGGGGCTACTACATGCAGTATTTT. Its protein is CASSSGTGGYYMQYF.

There are a few counts of this clone. DNA of the CDR3: TGCGCCAGCAGCGCCGGCACCGCGGATGGCTACACCTTC. Protein product: CASSAGTADGYTF. The chain couples TRBV5-1 to TRBJ1-2; D unclear. V lost 4 bases and J lost 6, with 13 bases in between. Germline CDR1 and CDR2: SGHRS and YFSETQ. The CDR3 is made up of 13 amino acids.

The gene calls are TRBV13 and TRBJ2-3; D remains unclear. The V gene lost 0 bases and the J gene lost 2 bases, with 6 bases spanning the gap. The CDR3 loop spans 14 amino acids. The germline CDR1 and CDR2 sequences are PRHDT and FYEKMQ (reference sequence). CDR3 DNA: TGTGCCAGCAGCTTAGGCAGGTTCACAGATACGCAGTATTTT. Its protein is CASSLGRFTDTQYF.

The rearrangement joins TRBV2 to TRBJ2-5; no firm D call. V was shortened by 8 bases and J by 1 base, with 11 bases between the two germline ends. The CDR3 sequence is 13 residues long. CDR1 is SNHLY and CDR2 is FYNNEI in the germline V gene. The CDR3 spells CASAAHSQETQYF. Here the CDR3 DNA reads TGTGCCAGCGCGGCACACAGCCAAGAGACCCAGTACTTC.